These 4 T cell receptor beta chains came from one sample sequenced in a study of T-cell reconstitution after alpha-beta-depleted transplantation in children. Unique molecular identifiers featured in how the TCRbeta library was prepared. Via MiXCR, TCRdb re-called the PCR reads, giving one row per CDR3 protein. The sample lists fewer than 700,000 distinct CDR3 sequences, more than 20% occurring once. Sequences were derived from PBMCs, mostly from graft donor cells, sampled 360 days after TCRalphabeta/CD19-depleted stem cell transplant. The source is a boy under two years old who had a stem cell transplant for acute myeloid leukemia, so the T cells may come from the graft donor.

This clonotype was picked up many times. V is TRBV13 and J is TRBJ2-1; weak D call: TRBD2 (6 bases). The CDR3 is 15 residues long. CDR1 is PRHDT and CDR2 is FYEKMQ in the germline V gene (reference sequence). V dropped 0 bases and J dropped 8 bases, with 14 bases sitting between them. The CDR3 is CASSLGGGSGDEQFF. The CDR3 region has the DNA TGTGCCAGCAGCTTAGGCGGGGGTAGCGGCGATGAGCAGTTCTTC.

The CDR3 here is CASSVTGVSSGANVLTF. The DNA for the CDR3 is TGTGCCAGCAGCGTTACAGGGGTCTCCTCTGGGGCCAACGTCCTGACTTTC. This chain uses TRBV9 with TRBJ2-6, with 7 bases aligning to TRBD1. Germline V gene sequence: CDR1 SGDLS, CDR2 YYNGEE. The CDR3 spans 17 residues. The V gene end was trimmed by 2 bases and the J gene end by 0 bases; junction bases not matched to a gene: 5.

The chain joins TRBV14 to TRBJ2-3; D is possibly TRBD2 (5 bases). Trimming took off 0 bases at V and 2 bases at J, with 12 bases between the two ends. From germline, CDR1 is SGHDN and CDR2 FVKESK. This CDR3 region has 16 residues. Here the CDR3 reads CASSQERVSPTDTQYF. As DNA, the CDR3 is TGTGCCAGCAGCCAAGAGAGGGTTTCTCCCACAGATACGCAGTATTTT.

This chain connects TRBV6-6 to TRBJ1-1, with D tentatively TRBD1 (5 bases). The germline gives CDR1 MNHNY, CDR2 SVGAGI (reference sequence). The CDR3 contains 12 residues. With 6 bases removed from V and 6 bases from J, the gap between germline ends came to 11 bases. CDR3 sequence: CASRPGSAEAFF. The CDR3 DNA reads as TGTGCCAGCAGGCCAGGGAGCGCTGAAGCTTTCTTT.